The clone carrying this TCR beta chain was found once. In the original processing: Reference gene primers were amplified, and this amplification served to estimate nucleated cell counts. Clones were read by immunoSEQ multiplex PCR, and TCRdb kept only the in-frame ones, dropping some. Clone size and the V and J calls come from that table; the DNA yielded D and trimming. In the table there are under 50,000 clones, about 90% of which are singletons. These data belong to a study of blood T cell repertoires in COVID-19. Study summary: Sites in the United States, Italy and Spain provided acute and convalescent COVID-19 samples. T cells, B-cell-depleted T cells, or PBMCs provided the cDNA or gDNA that served as material.

V was clipped by 4 bases and J by 0 bases, with 13 bases between them. The CDR3 spans 15 residues. Germline-derived CDR1 and CDR2 are MNHEY and SVGAGI. This chain uses TRBV6-5 with TRBJ2-7, with a tentative D call TRBD2 (6 bases). Material: peripheral blood. The TCR originated in a man aged 65 to 85 with active COVID-19. In nucleotides, the CDR3 is TGTGCCAGCAGTTCCGGAGGGTGGTTCTCCTACGAGCAGTACTTC. This gives the protein CASSSGGWFSYEQYF.